This T cell receptor beta chain derives from a study of cytomegalovirus exposure and HLA in healthy donors. Profiling relied on immunoSEQ multiplex PCR, and the TCRdb table lists in-frame clones only, not all of them. The sample includes 100,000 to 150,000 clones, roughly 90% seen only once; the top ten take approximately 2.1%. The source material was PBMCs. The clonotype was recovered from a young woman in good health and CMV-seronegative.

The DNA for the CDR3 is TGTGCCAGTAGTATACGACATAATGAAAAACTGTTTTTT. Residues: CASSIRHNEKLFF. The V gene is TRBV19, the J gene TRBJ1-4; D gene uncertain. V was pared by 2 bases and J by 4 bases, with 5 bases between. Germline loops: CDR1 LNHDA, CDR2 SQIVND (reference sequence). This CDR3 is built from 13 residues.